This T cell receptor beta chain appears in the sequencing data of a study of CD8+ T cells in alopecia areata. Study as a whole: Tofacitinib ran 6 to 18 months, followed by 6 months off drug. General study findings and limits: Lesional tissue from the scalp (especially in alopecia totalis/universalis) showed higher clonality than normal scalp.

Sequencing used cDNA as its template, made by extracting RNA and reverse transcribing it. The table came from immunoSEQ multiplex PCR; TCRdb's copy has only in-frame clones and leaves some out. Of under 110,000 clones listed, 60% are singletons. Treatment here: oral pan-JAK inhibitor, 5-10 mg twice daily. A word on this clone: As yet, its antigen is unknown.

CDR1 is LNHDA, CDR2 SQIVND, per germline (reference sequence). V trimming: 5 bases; J trimming: 4 bases; junction bases outside the gene matches: 4. CDR3 length: 13 amino acids. The clonotype was recovered from a human donor with alopecia areata. The genes are TRBV19 and TRBJ1-2; 7 positions agree with TRBD1. The specimen was CD8+ T cells sorted from blood, collected at roughly week 55, from a patient treated with tofacitinib. The CDR3 DNA is TGTGCCAGTAGTCCCGGGACAGCCTATGGCTACACCTTC. The encoded protein is CASSPGTAYGYTF. The full variable domain, its missing parts supplied by reference TRBV19 and TRBJ1-2, is DGGITQSPKYLFRKEGQNVTLSCEQNLNHDAMYWYRQDPGQGLRLIYYSQIVNDFQKGDIAEGYSVSREKKESFPLTVTSAQKNPTAFYLCASSPGTAYGYTFGSGTRLTVV.